One sample yielded the 11 T cell receptor beta chains listed below, sequenced in a study of T cells after yellow fever vaccination. In TCRdb, the 5' RACE reads were re-called with MiXCR into one record per CDR3 protein. The table shows hundreds of thousands of distinct CDR3 sequences, with roughly 12% occurring only once. Sample: PBMCs, taken on the day of the yellow fever booster vaccination. These receptors originate from a man aged 25 to 45 who received the YFV17D yellow fever vaccine.

This clonotype occurred a few times. The chain recombines TRBV20-1 with TRBJ2-1; TRBD1 agrees at 7 bases. V lost 6 bases, J lost 5 bases, and 7 bases stayed unmatched. Looked up from germline, CDR1 is DFQATT and CDR2 is SNEGSKA (reference sequence). CDR3 length: 13 residues. The chain's CDR3 is CSAPRQGHNEQFF. Here the CDR3 DNA reads TGCAGTGCGCCCAGACAGGGTCACAATGAGCAGTTCTTC.

The chain employs TRBV9 and TRBJ2-7, with a possible D match to TRBD1 (5 bases). The ends were cut back, 0 bases at V and 5 bases at J, with 21 bases in the middle. This CDR3 has 17 residues. Germline V lookup: CDR1 SGDLS, CDR2 YYNGEE. DNA for the CDR3: TGTGCCAGCAGCGTAGCTACTTCGAGACAGATCGCACACGAGCAGTACTTC. Translated: CASSVATSRQIAHEQYF.

The chain is built from TRBV29-1 and TRBJ2-2; D gene uncertain. With 4 bases removed from V and 5 bases from J, the gap between germline ends came to 8 bases. CDR1 and CDR2 (germline): SQVTM, ANQGSEA. The CDR3 covers 12 residues. The CDR3, as DNA: TGCAGCGTTGCCGCCGGGACCGGGGAGCTGTTTTTT. Its translation: CSVAAGTGELFF.

The chain is built from TRBV12-3 or TRBV12-4 and TRBJ2-7, with D tentatively TRBD2 (7 bases). Trimming removed 5 bases at V and 2 bases at J, with 16 bases between. This CDR3 is 15 amino acids long. The CDR3 DNA reads TGTGCCAGCAGTGCCCTCGCGGGGGCCCCCTACGAGCAGTACTTC. Residues: CASSALAGAPYEQYF.

In this sample, this clonotype turned up a few times. The CDR3 DNA reads TGCAGTGCTGACAGGGAAACTAACTATGGCTACACCTTC. This translates into CSADRETNYGYTF. The chain links TRBV20-1 to TRBJ1-2, with TRBD1 identical over 7 bases. This CDR3 has 13 amino acids. Germline-derived CDR1 and CDR2 are DFQATT and SNEGSKA (reference sequence). V lost 5 bases to trimming and J lost 0 bases; unmatched junction nucleotides: 3.

The chain is built from TRBV4-3 and TRBJ2-7; 8 bases are a match to TRBD2. V was pared by 1 base and J by 0 bases, with 2 bases of the junction left unmatched. Germline lookup yields CDR1 LGHNA and CDR2 YSLEER. The CDR3 totals 15 residues. The CDR3 nucleotides are TGCGCCAGCAGCCAAGTTAGCGGGGCCTCCTACGAGCAGTACTTC. Protein sequence: CASSQVSGASYEQYF.

This clonotype has more than one count but fewer than ten. The chain employs TRBV12-3 or TRBV12-4 and TRBJ1-1; TRBD1 aligns across 7 bases. Trimming removed 8 bases from V and 1 base from J; junction bases left unmatched: 4. CDR3 length: 13 amino acids. CDR3 protein: CASARGENTEAFF. In nucleotides, the CDR3 is TGTGCCAGCGCCAGGGGGGAGAACACTGAAGCTTTCTTT.

This chain connects TRBV7-2 to TRBJ2-3, with D uncertain. Trimming removed 8 bases at V and 5 bases at J, with 8 bases between. The CDR3 consists of 11 residues. Germline lookup yields CDR1 SGHTA and CDR2 FQGNSA. The CDR3 bases are TGTGCCAGCCGAGCCGTAGATACGCAGTATTTT. This sequence encodes CASRAVDTQYF.

In this sample, this clonotype turned up a few times. The chain uses TRBV18 and TRBJ1-2; D possibly corresponds to TRBD1 (5 bases). The V and J ends lost 3 bases and 4 bases respectively, with 15 bases between them. This CDR3 is 15 amino acids long. Germline V lookup: CDR1 KGHSH, CDR2 LQKENI. CDR3 nucleotide sequence: TGTGCCAGCTCACCCAATCAGGGAGATGGCTATGGCTACACCTTC. This sequence encodes CASSPNQGDGYGYTF.

J is TRBJ2-5 and V is TRBV20-1, with D maybe TRBD1 (5 bases). The V and J ends lost 3 bases and 5 bases respectively, with 13 bases between them. There are 13 residues in the CDR3. Germline loops: CDR1 DFQATT, CDR2 SNEGSKA (reference sequence). In DNA, the CDR3 is TGCAGTGCTAGCACCGGCAGGGTGGAGACCCAGTACTTC. Amino acid sequence: CSASTGRVETQYF.

The CDR3 here is CASSERGGGYTF. The CDR3 nucleotides read TGTGCCAGCAGTGAGAGGGGAGGTGGCTACACCTTC. This chain connects TRBV6-1 to TRBJ1-2, with D perhaps TRBD1 (5 bases). Trimming pared 3 bases from V and 7 bases from J, leaving 9 bases between. The CDR3 runs to 12 residues. Germline assignment: CDR1 MNHNS and CDR2 SASEGT.